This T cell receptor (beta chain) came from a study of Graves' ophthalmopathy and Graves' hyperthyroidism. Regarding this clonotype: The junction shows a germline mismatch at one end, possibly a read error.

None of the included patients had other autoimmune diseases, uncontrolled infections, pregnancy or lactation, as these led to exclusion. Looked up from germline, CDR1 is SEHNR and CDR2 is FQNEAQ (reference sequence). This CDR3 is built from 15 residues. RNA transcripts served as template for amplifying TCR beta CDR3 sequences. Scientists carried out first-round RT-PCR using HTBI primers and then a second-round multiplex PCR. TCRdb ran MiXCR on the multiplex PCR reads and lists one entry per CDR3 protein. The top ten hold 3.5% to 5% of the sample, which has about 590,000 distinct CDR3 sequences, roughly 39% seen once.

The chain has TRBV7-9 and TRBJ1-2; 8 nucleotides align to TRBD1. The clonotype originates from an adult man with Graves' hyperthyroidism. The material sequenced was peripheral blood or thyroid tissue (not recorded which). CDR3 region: CASSQGGQGFYGYTF. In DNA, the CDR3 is TGCGCCAGCAGCCAAGGAGGACAGGGATTCTATGGCTACACCTTC.